The source of this T cell receptor beta chain is a study of OX40 agonist ivuxolimab in advanced cancers. Study-level background: Mean age 60 years, range about 20 to 79; around 80% male. Findings and limits, study-wide: Partial responders dosed at 0.1-3.0 mg/kg displayed clonal expansion ranking among the lowest.

By share, this clone ranks as medium-sized. Its antigen is not identified. Prior autoimmune disease or systemic immunosuppression barred patients. CDR1 is SGHNT, CDR2 YYREEE, per germline (reference sequence). V gave up 4 bases and J gave up 5 bases; unmatched junction bases: 4. CDR3 length: 15 amino acids. Measured with immunoSEQ multiplex PCR; TCRdb has only the in-frame clones, and not every one. Counted here are about 80,000 clones, 75% to 90% occurring once; the ten biggest clones make up 5% to 7%. The chain links TRBV5-4 to TRBJ2-3, with TRBD2 matching over 13 bases. The receptor's source is an adult with an advanced solid tumor such as melanoma, head and neck, liver or kidney cancer. The source material was CD4+ or CD8+ T cells sorted from blood, sampled in a trial of the OX40 agonist ivuxolimab. The CDR3 region has the DNA TGTGCCAGCAGCCTCGGACTAGCGGGGGAAGATACGCAGTATTTT. Translating gives CASSLGLAGEDTQYF.